This is a list of T cell receptor beta chains from one sample in a study of T cells in Graves' hyperthyroidism and ophthalmopathy. TCRdb re-analysed the multiplex PCR reads in MiXCR, keeping a single row per CDR3 protein. Altogether fewer than 850,000 distinct CDR3 sequences are present, 15% to 20% being singletons, with the ten largest covering roughly a sixth. Sequenced material: blood. All receptors come from a man aged 50 to 59 with Graves' hyperthyroidism. Each CDR3 is given with its conserved first and last residue. Each record gives: V gene, clone size, J gene, CDR3 protein. Not every row has a clone size; where given, it reads once, few, many or a size class.

V gene: TRBV10-3; clone size: .; J gene: TRBJ2-3; CDR3 protein: CAISAGGGLTDTQYF
V gene: TRBV10-3; clone size: .; J gene: TRBJ2-7; CDR3 protein: CAISSLSPGHGQYF
V gene: TRBV20-1; clone size: many; J gene: TRBJ2-7; CDR3 protein: CSARLQGWYEQYF
V gene: TRBV3-1; clone size: .; J gene: TRBJ2-1; CDR3 protein: CASRLTGTSHEQFF
V gene: TRBV6-6; clone size: .; J gene: TRBJ1-3; CDR3 protein: CASSYSNHGGSGNTIYF
V gene: TRBV19; clone size: many; J gene: TRBJ1-5; CDR3 protein: CASSEFGRYSNQPQHF
V gene: TRBV7-2; clone size: many; J gene: TRBJ2-7; CDR3 protein: CASSLSGSATYEQYF
V gene: TRBV10-3; clone size: .; J gene: TRBJ1-4; CDR3 protein: CAISEDLSSNEKLFF
V gene: TRBV28; clone size: many; J gene: TRBJ1-1; CDR3 protein: CASSLGGRLNTEAFF
V gene: TRBV12-3/TRBV12-4; clone size: many; J gene: TRBJ1-1; CDR3 protein: CASSFSQGAYTEAFF
V gene: TRBV20-1; clone size: many; J gene: TRBJ1-1; CDR3 protein: CSAPDRARQMNTEAFF